Listed below are T cell receptor beta chains from one sample, sequenced in a study of cytomegalovirus exposure and HLA in healthy donors. Method: immunoSEQ multiplex PCR; TCRdb's copy keeps in-frame clones and lacks some. The sample includes 30,000 to 45,000 clones, more than 80% of them seen just once. The sequenced sample consisted of PBMCs. These receptors all stem from a woman in her 40s in good health and CMV-seropositive. The CDR3 runs from the conserved cysteine through the conserved F or W. The size entry is marked missing in some rows and otherwise reads once, few, many or a size class.

clone_size: .; j_call: TRBJ1-6; v_call: TRBV6-5; cdr3_aa: CASSELGGGNLHF
clone_size: .; j_call: TRBJ2-2; v_call: TRBV6-6; cdr3_aa: CASRDRGGTGELFF
clone_size: .; j_call: TRBJ2-3; v_call: TRBV13; cdr3_aa: CASSHDRGSSTDTQYF
clone_size: .; j_call: TRBJ2-4; v_call: TRBV4-1; cdr3_aa: CASSQGLSSAKNIQYF
clone_size: .; j_call: TRBJ2-7; v_call: TRBV28; cdr3_aa: CASSVRRGQYF
clone_size: few; j_call: TRBJ1-4; v_call: TRBV4-3; cdr3_aa: CASSHGDRGLEKLFF
clone_size: .; j_call: TRBJ2-7; v_call: TRBV7-2; cdr3_aa: CASSLDMSSYEQYF
clone_size: .; j_call: TRBJ2-1; v_call: TRBV9; cdr3_aa: CASSVDGGAGDEQFF
clone_size: once; j_call: TRBJ1-2; v_call: TRBV9; cdr3_aa: CASSVTGQGSHGYTF
clone_size: .; j_call: TRBJ1-4; v_call: TRBV6-5; cdr3_aa: CASRLTGDSEKLFF
clone_size: .; j_call: TRBJ2-3; v_call: TRBV7-2; cdr3_aa: CASSVAGTDTQYF
clone_size: few; j_call: TRBJ2-7; v_call: TRBV2; cdr3_aa: CASSPQDRAKQYF
clone_size: .; j_call: TRBJ1-2; v_call: TRBV7-3; cdr3_aa: CASSLKGPTGSGPTGYGYTF
clone_size: .; j_call: TRBJ2-1; v_call: TRBV7-2; cdr3_aa: CASSLVSSSYNEQFF
clone_size: few; j_call: TRBJ1-3; v_call: TRBV25-1; cdr3_aa: CASESGASGNTIYF
clone_size: .; j_call: TRBJ2-3; v_call: TRBV10-3; cdr3_aa: CAISESGARVGTQYF
clone_size: .; j_call: TRBJ2-5; v_call: TRBV7-9; cdr3_aa: CSSSLYISQGGRETQYF
clone_size: .; j_call: TRBJ1-5; v_call: TRBV6-5; cdr3_aa: CASSLSPGGNQPQHF
clone_size: .; j_call: TRBJ2-7; v_call: TRBV5-1; cdr3_aa: CASSGGTGPRDEQYF
clone_size: few; j_call: TRBJ1-3; v_call: TRBV19; cdr3_aa: CASTISGTGGEGTGNTIYF
clone_size: .; j_call: TRBJ2-1; v_call: TRBV4-3; cdr3_aa: CASSQEYTSYNEQFF
clone_size: .; j_call: TRBJ2-7; v_call: TRBV7-2; cdr3_aa: CASSPGLASNEQYF
clone_size: .; j_call: TRBJ2-7; v_call: TRBV18; cdr3_aa: CASSPRTGHEQYF
clone_size: .; j_call: TRBJ2-7; v_call: TRBV7-7; cdr3_aa: CASSPGLAGTYEQYF
clone_size: .; j_call: TRBJ1-6; v_call: TRBV21-1; cdr3_aa: CASSKGTGGVYNSPLHF
clone_size: .; j_call: TRBJ2-7; v_call: TRBV18; cdr3_aa: CASSRLVADEQYF
clone_size: .; j_call: TRBJ2-1; v_call: TRBV9; cdr3_aa: CASSDRQYNEQFF
clone_size: .; j_call: TRBJ1-6; v_call: TRBV5-5; cdr3_aa: CASRSELNSPLHF